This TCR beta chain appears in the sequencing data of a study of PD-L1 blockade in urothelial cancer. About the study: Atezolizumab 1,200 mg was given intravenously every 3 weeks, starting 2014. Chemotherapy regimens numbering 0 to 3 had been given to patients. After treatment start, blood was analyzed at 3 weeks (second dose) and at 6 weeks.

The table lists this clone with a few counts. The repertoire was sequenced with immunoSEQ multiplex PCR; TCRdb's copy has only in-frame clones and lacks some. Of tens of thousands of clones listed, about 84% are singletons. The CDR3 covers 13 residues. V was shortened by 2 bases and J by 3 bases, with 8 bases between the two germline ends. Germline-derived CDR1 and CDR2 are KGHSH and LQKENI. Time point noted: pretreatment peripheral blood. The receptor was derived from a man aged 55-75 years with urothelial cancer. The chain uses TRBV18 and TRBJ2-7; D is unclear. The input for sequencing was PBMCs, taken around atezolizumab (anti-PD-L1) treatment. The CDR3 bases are TGTGCCAGCTCACCAACTCCTATCTACGAGCAGTACTTC. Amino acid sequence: CASSPTPIYEQYF.